This T cell receptor beta chain was identified in a study of blood T cells in healthy people across ages. Whole-study context: Per two T cells, template switching captured roughly one barcoded beta molecule.

CDR3 length equals 14 residues. V was shortened by 7 bases and J by 1 base, with 16 bases between the two germline ends. Germline lookup yields CDR1 SQVTM and CDR2 ANQGSEA. PCR was performed a second time for roughly 7 to 12 cycles using a sample-barcoded 5' primer and a J-beta primer mix. Every cDNA molecule carried a tag from a template-switch adaptor bearing 12 random nucleotides. TCRdb passed the 5' RACE reads through MiXCR, listing each CDR3 protein once. The sample contains about 1.6 million distinct CDR3 sequences, about 35% of which appear only once. The chain couples TRBV29-1 to TRBJ1-1; no firm D call. Sequenced sample: blood. The clonotype was recovered from a woman younger than 45 in good health. The CDR3 is CSANLLGGNTEAFF. CDR3 coding DNA: TGCAGCGCGAATCTACTTGGAGGGAACACTGAAGCTTTCTTT.